This TCR beta chain was captured by sequencing in a study of cytomegalovirus exposure and HLA in healthy donors. PCR employed 60 Vbeta and 13 Jbeta primers. The assay was immunoSEQ multiplex PCR, and TCRdb's table has in-frame clones only and misses some. This sample has some 91,000 clones, with roughly 86% found just once. As concerns this clone: As yet, its antigen is unknown.

At collection, donors were nominally healthy, but unrecorded immune exposures were probable. Study observations and caveats: Association with HLA alleles at 0.05 false discovery rate was found for 17,000 or so TCR beta sequences in a later analysis.

This CDR3 has 13 residues. The germline V gene has CDR1 SNHLY and CDR2 FYNNEI. V shed 6 bases and J shed 1 base, with 10 bases lying between them. Sequencing was performed on PBMCs. This clonotype was obtained from a man aged 30-40 years in good health and CMV-seropositive. The chain employs TRBV2 and TRBJ2-7; tentatively, D is TRBD2 (5 bases). In DNA form, the CDR3 reads TGTGCCAGCAGAGCGGATACGTCCTACGAGCAGTACTTC. Its protein is CASRADTSYEQYF.